Described below is a single TCR beta chain sequence and its context. This entry comes from a study of T cells after posttransplantation cyclophosphamide. Control samples came 1 year after myeloablative marrow transplants with methotrexate plus calcineurin inhibitor. The table came from immunoSEQ multiplex PCR; TCRdb's copy has only in-frame clones and leaves some out. This table holds about 17,000 clones, around 85% found once. CDR1 is MNHEY and CDR2 is SVGAGI in the germline V gene. Trimming removed 6 bases at V and 1 base at J, with 8 bases between. This CDR3 is 13 amino acids long. This TCR came from a young adult female patient who received an allogeneic stem cell transplant from an unrelated donor, was CMV-positive, and had acute and chronic GVHD. The graft donor may have contributed some T cells. The J gene is TRBJ2-3, the V gene TRBV6-5; the D is unclear. This specimen consisted of PBMCs, obtained after allogeneic stem cell transplant with calcineurin inhibitor and methotrexate. CDR3 protein: CASRREGTDTQYF. CDR3 bases: TGTGCCAGCAGACGAGAGGGCACAGATACGCAGTATTTT.